Listed below are T cell receptor beta chains from one sample, sequenced in a study of patients and donors after allogeneic stem cell transplantation. TCRdb re-derived calls from the RT-PCR reads in MiXCR, one entry per CDR3 protein. The sample shows 800,000 to 1,000,000 distinct CDR3 sequences, roughly 17% of them seen only once. Specimen: blood, either unsorted or a sorted T cell fraction (not recorded which). Receptor source: a human donor who was either an allogeneic HSCT recipient or a stem cell or donor lymphocyte infusion donor (not recorded which). It is not recorded whose cells these are; they may come from a transplant donor. CDR3s include the opening cysteine and the closing phenylalanine or tryptophan. Expanded clones are given a class, and other clones once, few, many or no size at all.

v_gene,abundance,CDR3aa
TRBV12-3/TRBV12-4,many,CASSSETSYEQYF
TRBV9,few,CASSKSRADYEQYF
TRBV6-5,few,CASSLPEQGDSNQPQHF
TRBV5-1,many,CASSLLAQGYNEQFF
TRBV5-1,NA,CASKLESSGNTIYF
TRBV19,few,CAAGGTSYEQYF
TRBV5-1,many,CASSLSSGGYEQYF
TRBV10-3,few,CAITPGEANYGYTF
TRBV27,few,CASSFWGELNTEAFF
TRBV25-1,NA,CASKQGIVAEAFF
TRBV20-1,few,CSARNLGLAGEQFF
TRBV27,NA,CASSLQDTNTEAFF
TRBV3-1,few,CASSPGLAMGTEQFF
TRBV2,NA,CASSEQGNIQYF
TRBV6-2/TRBV6-3,NA,CASSSVSWGANNEQFF
TRBV28,NA,CASSLGRSITIYF
TRBV30,few,CAWSGRRNEKLFF
TRBV10-3,NA,CAISEPSGAETQYF
TRBV12-3/TRBV12-4,few,CASTPDRSSGRSSYNEQFF
TRBV4-1,few,CASSHNTGYEQYF
TRBV24-1,few,CATSDYGQGVRETQYF
TRBV20-1,many,CSGGSSYNEQFF
TRBV2,NA,CASSSQATYNTDTQYF
TRBV5-1,many,CASSLSGQGAYEQYF
TRBV3-1,NA,CASSQASAGNYGYTF
TRBV4-1,few,CASSQAPGPTYEQYF
TRBV20-1,NA,CSAPLRTRSNSPLHF
TRBV5-5,few,CASSSGTGRGSAKNIQYF
TRBV29-1,many,CSVAGRKSGADSEAFF
TRBV20-1,NA,CSARGGARAKNIQYF
TRBV29-1,few,CSVAGGAENEQYF
TRBV12-3/TRBV12-4,NA,CASSLRDEQPQHF
TRBV27,NA,CASSLSSGTEPGDEQFF
TRBV4-1,NA,CASSRAEGSYEQYF
TRBV11-3,few,CASSLAPARPGNTIYF
TRBV6-1,NA,CASSTPGLSIKDTQYF
TRBV19,NA,CASIKGDTQYF
TRBV7-3,NA,CASSSMIGEQYF
TRBV5-1,NA,CASSFRPKNTGELFF
TRBV5-1,few,CASSLGDRQAFF
TRBV12-3/TRBV12-4,many,CASSQDKHYGYTF
TRBV7-9,few,CASSLDSPSNQPQHF